The next 27 T cell receptor beta chains were all read from a single sample in a study of blood T cell repertoires in COVID-19. The data were produced by immunoSEQ multiplex PCR, yet TCRdb's version contains in-frame clones alone and is incomplete. The sample includes 250,000 to 400,000 clones, over 75% of them seen just once. Sequenced material: PBMCs or T cells enriched from blood (not recorded which). The receptors derive from a woman aged 25 to 39 who had recovered from COVID-19.

This clone was counted only a few times. This sequence joins TRBV4-1 and TRBJ1-1; a possible D gene is TRBD1 (6 bases). This CDR3 contains 16 residues. V lost 1 base to trimming and J lost 1 base, with 13 bases between them. The germline V gene has CDR1 MGHRA and CDR2 YSYEKL. In nucleotides, the CDR3 is TGCGCCAGCAGCCAAGTTGGGTACAGGGAGAACACTGAAGCTTTCTTT. This codes for CASSQVGYRENTEAFF.

The chain is built from TRBV12-3 or TRBV12-4 and TRBJ1-2; D might be TRBD1 (5 bases). V was clipped by 5 bases and J by 4 bases, with 11 bases between them. There are 13 residues in the CDR3. The CDR3 DNA follows: TGTGCCAGCAGTCCCTCGACAGTCTATGGCTACACCTTC. Translation: CASSPSTVYGYTF.

This clone was recorded once. The genes are TRBV3-1 (or the pseudogene TRBV3-2) and TRBJ2-1; 9 bases align to TRBD2. There are 17 residues in the CDR3. Unmatched junction bases numbered 9, after V lost 0 bases and J lost 6 bases. CDR1 and CDR2 from the germline V gene are LGHDT and YNNKEL (reference sequence). The CDR3 here is CASSQDLGGGAINEQFF. CDR3 in DNA: TGTGCCAGCAGCCAAGATTTGGGCGGGGGGGCTATCAATGAGCAGTTCTTC.

The V and J genes are TRBV6-5 and TRBJ2-7, with 7 bases lining up with TRBD2. V shed 6 bases and J 1 base; nucleotides not matched to a gene: 3. The CDR3 runs 13 residues. Germline loops: CDR1 MNHEY, CDR2 SVGAGI. CDR3 protein: CASSSGASYEQYF. The CDR3 nucleotides read TGTGCCAGCAGCAGCGGGGCTTCCTACGAGCAGTACTTC.

This rearrangement joins TRBV5-1 to TRBJ2-7; D perhaps matches TRBD1 (5 bases). Looked up from germline, CDR1 is SGHRS and CDR2 is YFSETQ. V gave up 4 bases and J gave up 3 bases, with 14 bases separating them. This CDR3 is 14 amino acids long. CDR3 DNA sequence: TGCGCCAGCAGCCCATCGACAGAAATCTACGAGCAGTACTTC. Encoded protein: CASSPSTEIYEQYF.

The chain's CDR3 is CAWSRVSEAFF. The CDR3 DNA is TGTGCCTGGAGTCGGGTGTCTGAAGCTTTCTTT. The chain carries TRBV30 and TRBJ1-1, with D unclear. CDR3 length equals 11 residues. Germline V CDR1 and CDR2: GTSNPN, SVGIG (reference sequence). Between the trimmed V and J ends, which lost 2 bases and 6 bases, there was a span of 7 bases. The whole variable domain, remainder taken from reference TRBV30 and TRBJ1-1, is SQTIHQWPATLVQPVGSPLSLECTVEGTSNPNLYWYRQAAGRGLQLLFYSVGIGQISSEVPQNLSASRPQDRQFILSSKKLLLSDSGFYLCAWSRVSEAFFGQGTRLTVV.

The chain recombines TRBV25-1 with TRBJ1-1; no clear D. V was pared by 8 bases and J by 1 base, with 14 bases between. Germline lookup yields CDR1 MGHDK and CDR2 SYGVNS. This CDR3 region has 14 residues. CDR3 in amino acids: CASGESGGNTEAFF. The CDR3 region has the DNA TGTGCCAGCGGGGAGTCCGGAGGGAACACTGAAGCTTTCTTT.

The J gene is TRBJ2-3, the V gene TRBV19, with D maybe TRBD2 (6 bases). Trimming removed 6 bases from V and 4 bases from J, with 23 bases in between. The germline V gene has CDR1 LNHDA and CDR2 SQIVND (reference sequence). The CDR3 spans 17 residues. CDR3 amino acids: CASSLPPHAAGADTQYF. CDR3 in DNA: TGTGCCAGTAGCCTCCCACCCCATGCAGCGGGCGCAGATACGCAGTATTTT.

The chain couples TRBV2 to TRBJ1-2, with 9 nucleotides matching TRBD1. Germline lookup yields CDR1 SNHLY and CDR2 FYNNEI. The CDR3 loop spans 14 amino acids. V lost 2 bases to trimming and J lost 7 bases; unmatched junction nucleotides: 5. The DNA of the CDR3 is TGTGCCAGCAGTGAATTACAGGGGGCGGGTGGCTACACCTTC. Translated: CASSELQGAGGYTF.

The chain uses TRBV12-3 or TRBV12-4 and TRBJ1-1; D is uncertain. The V and J ends lost 3 bases and 4 bases respectively, with 9 bases between them. This CDR3 is built from 13 residues. The CDR3 spells CASSFNQATEAFF. DNA for the CDR3: TGTGCCAGCAGTTTTAACCAGGCCACTGAAGCTTTCTTT.

The chain recombines TRBV7-9 with TRBJ2-7; TRBD1 matches at 7 bases. J gave up 10 bases and V 2 bases, and 2 bases lay outside the gene matches. This CDR3 contains 11 residues. Germline CDR1 and CDR2: SEHNR and FQNEAQ (reference sequence). CDR3 coding DNA: TGTGCCAGCAGCTTAAGGGACAGCCAGTACTTC. It translates to CASSLRDSQYF.

This clone was seen once. The V and J genes are TRBV16 and TRBJ1-1; TRBD1 matches at 9 bases. V lost 6 bases and J lost 3; bases outside the gene matches: 5. CDR3 length equals 14 residues. Germline values: CDR1 KGHSY, CDR2 FQNENV. Written as DNA, the CDR3 is TGTGCCAGCAGTCAGGGACAGGGAGACACTGAAGCTTTCTTT. Its translation is CASSQGQGDTEAFF.

The V gene is TRBV2, the J gene TRBJ1-5; D is unresolved. Germline loops: CDR1 SNHLY, CDR2 FYNNEI. The V end lost 4 bases, the J end lost 2 bases, and 6 bases lay between the germline ends. The CDR3 contains 13 residues. The CDR3 reads CASSGERNQPQHF. CDR3 sequence (DNA): TGTGCCAGCAGTGGAGAGCGCAATCAGCCCCAGCATTTT.

V and J are TRBV14 and TRBJ2-7; TRBD1 agrees at 11 bases. J lost 3 bases, V lost 9 bases, and 16 bases had no gene match. The V gene's germline CDR1 is SGHDN and CDR2 FVKESK. This CDR3 has 17 amino acids. The CDR3 loop is CARRTGGPSEGIYEQYF. For the CDR3, the DNA is TGTGCCAGGCGGACAGGGGGCCCTTCGGAGGGGATCTACGAGCAGTACTTC.

This clone has a single count. The chain combines TRBV5-4 with TRBJ1-4; 8 bases line up with TRBD1. CDR1 is SGHNT and CDR2 is YYREEE in the germline V gene (reference sequence). Trimming at V came to 4 bases and at J to 0 bases, leaving 5 bases not matched to a gene. The CDR3 runs to 16 residues. DNA for the CDR3: TGTGCCAGCAGCAAAGGACAGGGTGCAACTAATGAAAAACTGTTTTTT. This translates into CASSKGQGATNEKLFF. The entire variable domain, with the rest obtained from reference TRBV5-4 and TRBJ1-4, is as follows: ETGVTQSPTHLIKTRGQQVTLRCSSQSGHNTVSWYQQALGQGPQFIFQYYREEENGRGNFPPRFSGLQFPNYSSELNVNALELDDSALYLCASSKGQGATNEKLFFGSGTQLSVL.

The CDR3 loop is CASSWGQGAEKLFF. Written as DNA, the CDR3 is TGTGCCAGCAGCTGGGGACAGGGGGCGGAAAAACTGTTTTTT. The rearrangement joins TRBV3-1 (or the pseudogene TRBV3-2) to TRBJ1-4, with 12 bases lining up with TRBD1. The CDR3 consists of 14 residues. V was pared by 5 bases and J by 8 bases, with 3 bases of the junction left unmatched. Germline V lookup: CDR1 LGHDT, CDR2 YNNKEL (reference sequence).

V and J are TRBV6-5 and TRBJ2-1; D is possibly TRBD2 (6 bases). Trimming pared 0 bases from V and 2 bases from J, leaving 11 bases between. The CDR3 covers 16 residues. From germline, CDR1 is MNHEY and CDR2 SVGAGI. Written as DNA, the CDR3 is TGTGCCAGCAGTTACTCATCGGGGGATCCCTACAATGAGCAGTTCTTC. Amino acid sequence: CASSYSSGDPYNEQFF.

The rearrangement uses TRBV28 and TRBJ1-6; TRBD1 might be the D (5 bases). V lost 6 bases to trimming and J lost 10 bases, with 13 bases between them. Germline CDR1 is MDHEN and CDR2 is SYDVKM. The CDR3 consists of 13 residues. For the CDR3, the DNA is TGTGCCAGCAGGGCGCCGGGACTCTCACCCCTCCACTTT. It yields the protein CASRAPGLSPLHF.

V and J are TRBV2 and TRBJ1-3, with TRBD1 matching over 9 bases. This CDR3 region has 17 residues. Germline V gene data show CDR1 as SNHLY and CDR2 as FYNNEI. The ends lost 7 bases at V and 4 bases at J; junction bases unmatched: 14. DNA of the CDR3: TGTGCCAGCAAAAGAGCCCCCGGGACAGGGCGCGGAAACACCATATATTTT. This translates into CASKRAPGTGRGNTIYF.

V and J are TRBV7-3 and TRBJ2-3; TRBD1 agrees at 10 bases. V trimming: 5 bases; J trimming: 2 bases; junction bases outside the gene matches: 4. The CDR3 consists of 15 residues. Germline V gives CDR1 SGHTA, CDR2 FQGTGA. CDR3 loop: CASSRDRGNTDTQYF. In DNA form, the CDR3 reads TGTGCCAGCAGCCGGGACAGGGGTAACACAGATACGCAGTATTTT.

This rearrangement joins TRBV5-5 to TRBJ1-2; 8 bases align to TRBD1. Looked up from germline, CDR1 is SGHKS and CDR2 is YYEKEE (reference sequence). The trim removed 0 bases at V and 4 bases at J, leaving 2 bases unmatched. CDR3 length equals 14 residues. The CDR3 sequence is CASSLEQGVYGYTF. CDR3 sequence (DNA): TGTGCCAGCAGCTTGGAACAGGGGGTCTATGGCTACACCTTC. The full variable domain, completed using reference TRBV5-5 and TRBJ1-2, is DAGVTQSPTHLIKTRGQQVTLRCSPISGHKSVSWYQQVLGQGPQFIFQYYEKEERGRGNFPDRFSARQFPNYSSELNVNALLLGDSALYLCASSLEQGVYGYTFGSGTRLTVV.

This clone was observed a single time. The CDR3 nucleotides read TGTGCCAGCGGCGAACAGGGGGCTGTTCCGATAGGGGAACTGTTTTTT. The encoded protein is CASGEQGAVPIGELFF. V and J are TRBV2 and TRBJ1-4, with 9 bases aligning to TRBD1. The germline V gene has CDR1 SNHLY and CDR2 FYNNEI. Trimming at V came to 8 bases and at J to 12 bases, leaving 19 bases not matched to a gene. This CDR3 is built from 16 residues.

This sequence joins TRBV19 and TRBJ1-6; D is unclear. Germline V lookup: CDR1 LNHDA, CDR2 SQIVND (reference sequence). The V end lost 4 bases, the J end lost 9 bases, and 10 bases lay between the germline ends. The CDR3 is 13 residues long. In DNA, the CDR3 is TGTGCCAGTAGTAATGTAGGGAGTTCACCCCTCCACTTT. Its translation is CASSNVGSSPLHF.

The J gene is TRBJ1-5, the V gene TRBV7-2, with D perhaps TRBD1 (6 bases). CDR3 size: 15 residues. Germline CDR1 is SGHTA and CDR2 is FQGNSA. V gave up 4 bases and J gave up 4 bases, with 14 bases separating them. The CDR3 sequence is CASSSSPQGNQPQHF. CDR3 nucleotides: TGTGCCAGCAGCTCCTCGCCACAGGGAAATCAGCCCCAGCATTTT. The full variable domain, with the rest looked up from reference TRBV7-2 and TRBJ1-5, is GAGVSQSPSNKVTEKGKDVELRCDPISGHTALYWYRQSLGQGLEFLIYFQGNSAPDKSGLPSDRFSAERTGGSVSTLTIQRTQQEDSAVYLCASSSSPQGNQPQHFGDGTRLSIL.

CDR3 sequence: CASRAVGGVTDTQYF. The CDR3 bases are TGTGCCAGCAGAGCGGTAGGAGGGGTCACAGATACGCAGTATTTT. This chain joins TRBV9 and TRBJ2-3; possible D gene TRBD2, 6 bases. The CDR3 is 15 amino acids. Trimming cost V 5 bases and J 2 bases, with 15 bases left between them. The germline V gene has CDR1 SGDLS and CDR2 YYNGEE.

The V gene is TRBV5-1, the J gene TRBJ2-3; D gene unclear. V lost 7 bases and J 3 bases, leaving 15 bases between the germline ends. From germline, CDR1 is SGHRS and CDR2 YFSETQ. This CDR3 comprises 14 residues. CDR3 sequence (DNA): TGCGCCAGCGGCTCCGCGTGGGCAACAGATACGCAGTATTTT. This gives the protein CASGSAWATDTQYF.

The chain recombines TRBV4-2 with TRBJ2-2, with a weak D call TRBD2 (6 bases). Germline-derived CDR1 and CDR2 are LGHNA and YNFKEQ. Trimming took 1 base from V and 4 from J, leaving 13 bases between them. The CDR3 length is 16 residues. CDR3 amino acids: CASSQGAGPGTGELFF. In DNA form, the CDR3 reads TGTGCCAGCAGCCAAGGCGCGGGGCCGGGCACCGGGGAGCTGTTTTTT.